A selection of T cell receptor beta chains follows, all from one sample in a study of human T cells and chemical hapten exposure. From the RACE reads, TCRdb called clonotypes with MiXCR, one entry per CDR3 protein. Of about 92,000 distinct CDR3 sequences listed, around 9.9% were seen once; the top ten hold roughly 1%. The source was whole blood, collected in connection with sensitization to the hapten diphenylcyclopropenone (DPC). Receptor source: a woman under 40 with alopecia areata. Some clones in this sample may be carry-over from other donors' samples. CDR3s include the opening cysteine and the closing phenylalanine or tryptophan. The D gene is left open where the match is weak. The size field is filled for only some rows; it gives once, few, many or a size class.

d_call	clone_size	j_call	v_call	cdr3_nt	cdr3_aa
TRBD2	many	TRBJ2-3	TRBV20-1	TGCAGTGCTAGGCCACTAGCGGGGGCCCCGGTTGATACGCAGTATTTT	CSARPLAGAPVDTQYF
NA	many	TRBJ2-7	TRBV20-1	TGCAGTGCTAGAGCGAGGAGCTTCTACGAGCAGTACTTC	CSARARSFYEQYF
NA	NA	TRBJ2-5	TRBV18	TGTGCCAGCTCACAAAACAGGGATCAAGAGACCCAGTACTTC	CASSQNRDQETQYF
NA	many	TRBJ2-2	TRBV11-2	TGTGCCAGCAGCCCGGGACGGAGGGGCACCGGGGAGCTGTTTTTT	CASSPGRRGTGELFF
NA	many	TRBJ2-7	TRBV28	TGTGCCAGCAGTTTACAGGGGATGACTTACTACGAGCAGTACTTC	CASSLQGMTYYEQYF
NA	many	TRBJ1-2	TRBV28	TGTGCCAGCAGTGGGACGGGACGGAACTATGGCTACACCTTC	CASSGTGRNYGYTF
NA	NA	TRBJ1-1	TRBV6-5	TGTGCCAGCAGTTACTTTCCAGACGGGAACACTGAAGCTTTCTTT	CASSYFPDGNTEAFF
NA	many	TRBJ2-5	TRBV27	TGTGCCAGCAGTTTGGAAGGGATACAAGAGACCCAGTACTTC	CASSLEGIQETQYF
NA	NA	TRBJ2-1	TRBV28	TGTGCCAGCAGCCTAGGGGCTGCAGGGAGCTACAATGAGCAGTTCTTC	CASSLGAAGSYNEQFF
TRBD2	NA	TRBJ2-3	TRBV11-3	TGTGCCAGCAGCAATAGCGGGAGAGGGGATACGCAGTATTTT	CASSNSGRGDTQYF
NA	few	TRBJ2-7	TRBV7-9	TGTGCCAGCAGCTCCTCCGGCCTGAGGGGCGAGCAGTACTTC	CASSSSGLRGEQYF
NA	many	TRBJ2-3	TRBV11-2	TGTGCCAGCAGTAACACAGATACGCAGTATTTT	CASSNTDTQYF
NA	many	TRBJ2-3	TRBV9	TGTGCCAGCAGCGTGGGGGGACAGTTGGCAGATACGCAGTATTTT	CASSVGGQLADTQYF
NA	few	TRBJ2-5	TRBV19	TGTGCCAGTGGTGTCCGGGGCGAGACCCAGTACTTC	CASGVRGETQYF
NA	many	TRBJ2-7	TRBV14	TGTGCCAGCAGATCTAGTAATGTCTACGAGCAGTACTTC	CASRSSNVYEQYF
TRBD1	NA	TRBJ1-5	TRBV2	TGTGCCAGCAGTGAAGGTCCCGGGACAGGGGGTGTTCAGCCCCAGCATTTT	CASSEGPGTGGVQPQHF